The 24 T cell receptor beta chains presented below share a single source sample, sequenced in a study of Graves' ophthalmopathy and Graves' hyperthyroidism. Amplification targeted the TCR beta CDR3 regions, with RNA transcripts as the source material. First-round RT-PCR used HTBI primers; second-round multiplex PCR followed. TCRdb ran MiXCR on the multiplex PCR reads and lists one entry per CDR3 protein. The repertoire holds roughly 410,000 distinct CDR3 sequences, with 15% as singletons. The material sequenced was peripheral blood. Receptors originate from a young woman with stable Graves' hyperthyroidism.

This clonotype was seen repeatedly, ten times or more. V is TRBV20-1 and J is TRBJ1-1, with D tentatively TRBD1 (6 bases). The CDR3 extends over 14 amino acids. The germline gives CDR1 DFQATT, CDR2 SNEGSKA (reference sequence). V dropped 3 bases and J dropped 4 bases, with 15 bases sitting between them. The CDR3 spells CSASQNAGATEAFF. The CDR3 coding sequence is TGCAGTGCTAGCCAGAACGCAGGGGCCACTGAAGCTTTCTTT.

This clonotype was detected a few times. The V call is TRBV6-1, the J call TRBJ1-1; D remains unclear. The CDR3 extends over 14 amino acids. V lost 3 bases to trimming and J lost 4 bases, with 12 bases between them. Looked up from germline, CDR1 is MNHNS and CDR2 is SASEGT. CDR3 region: CASSDLDGVTEAFF. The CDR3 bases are TGTGCCAGCAGTGATTTGGACGGGGTCACTGAAGCTTTCTTT.

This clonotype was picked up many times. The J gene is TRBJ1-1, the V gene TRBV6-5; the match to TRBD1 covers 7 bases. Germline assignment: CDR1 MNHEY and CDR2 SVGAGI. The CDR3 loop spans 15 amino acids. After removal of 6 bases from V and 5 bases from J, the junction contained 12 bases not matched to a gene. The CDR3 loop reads CASSLSTLTGTEAFF. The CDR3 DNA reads TGTGCCAGCAGCTTATCGACTCTGACAGGGACTGAAGCTTTCTTT.

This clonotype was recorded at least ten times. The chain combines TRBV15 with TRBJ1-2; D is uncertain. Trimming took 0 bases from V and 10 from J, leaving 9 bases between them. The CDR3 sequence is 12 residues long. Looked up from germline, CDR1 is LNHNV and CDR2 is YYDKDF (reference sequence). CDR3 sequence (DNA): TGTGCCACCAGCAGAGATGAAGACGCCTACACCTTC. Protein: CATSRDEDAYTF.

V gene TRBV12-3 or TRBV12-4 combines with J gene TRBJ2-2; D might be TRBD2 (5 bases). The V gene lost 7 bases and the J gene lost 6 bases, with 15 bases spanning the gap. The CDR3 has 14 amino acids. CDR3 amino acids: CASILDLLAGELFF. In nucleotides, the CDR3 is TGTGCCAGCATCCTGGACTTGTTGGCCGGGGAGCTGTTTTTT.

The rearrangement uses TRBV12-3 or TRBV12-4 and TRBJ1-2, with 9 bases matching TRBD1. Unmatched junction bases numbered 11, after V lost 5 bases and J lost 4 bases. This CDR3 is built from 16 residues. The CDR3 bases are TGTGCCAGCAGTACCTTAGGGGGACAGGGATTCTATGGCTACACCTTC. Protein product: CASSTLGGQGFYGYTF.

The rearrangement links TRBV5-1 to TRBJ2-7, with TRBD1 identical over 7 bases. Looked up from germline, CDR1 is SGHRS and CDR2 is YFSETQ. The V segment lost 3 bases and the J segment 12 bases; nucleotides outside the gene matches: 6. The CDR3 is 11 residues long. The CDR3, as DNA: TGCGCCAGCAGCTCCGGGACAGAGACGTACTTC. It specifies CASSSGTETYF.

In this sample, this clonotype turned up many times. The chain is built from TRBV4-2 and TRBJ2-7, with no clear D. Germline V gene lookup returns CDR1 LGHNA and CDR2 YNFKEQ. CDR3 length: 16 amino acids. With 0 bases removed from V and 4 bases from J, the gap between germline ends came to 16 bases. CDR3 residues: CASSQEALYSVYEQYF. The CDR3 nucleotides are TGTGCCAGCAGCCAAGAGGCGCTTTACAGCGTATACGAGCAGTACTTC.

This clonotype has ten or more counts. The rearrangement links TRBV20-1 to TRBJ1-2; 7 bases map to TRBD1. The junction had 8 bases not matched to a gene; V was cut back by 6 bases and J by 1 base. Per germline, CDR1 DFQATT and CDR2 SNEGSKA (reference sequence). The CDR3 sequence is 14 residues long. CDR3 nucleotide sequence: TGCAGTGCGCATCCAGGGGGTGTTAACTATGGCTACACCTTC. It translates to CSAHPGGVNYGYTF.

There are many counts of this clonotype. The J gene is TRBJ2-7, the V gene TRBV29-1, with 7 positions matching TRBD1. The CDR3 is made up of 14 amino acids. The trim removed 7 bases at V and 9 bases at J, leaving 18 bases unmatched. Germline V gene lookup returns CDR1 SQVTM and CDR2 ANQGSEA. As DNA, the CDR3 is TGCAGCGCCCAGGATCAAGGGGGCCTGAGGGTGCAGTACTTC. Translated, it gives CSAQDQGGLRVQYF.

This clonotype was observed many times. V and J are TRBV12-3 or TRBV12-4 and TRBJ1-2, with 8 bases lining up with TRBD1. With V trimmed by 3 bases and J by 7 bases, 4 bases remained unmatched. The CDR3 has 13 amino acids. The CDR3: CASSFGQGGGYTF. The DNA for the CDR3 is TGTGCCAGCAGTTTCGGACAGGGTGGTGGCTACACCTTC.

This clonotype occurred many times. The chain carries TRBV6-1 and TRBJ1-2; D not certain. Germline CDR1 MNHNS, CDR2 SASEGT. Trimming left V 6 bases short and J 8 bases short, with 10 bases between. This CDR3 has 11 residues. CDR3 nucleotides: TGTGCCAGCAGACCTCCCGGGGGCTACACCTTC. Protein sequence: CASRPPGGYTF.

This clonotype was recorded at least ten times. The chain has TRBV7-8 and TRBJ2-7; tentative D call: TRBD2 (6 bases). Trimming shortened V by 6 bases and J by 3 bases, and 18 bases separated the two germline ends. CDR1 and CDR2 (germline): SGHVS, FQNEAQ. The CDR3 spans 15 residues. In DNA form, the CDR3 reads TGTGCCAGCAGATCTAGACTAGACTTAAGCTACGAGCAGTACTTC. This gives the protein CASRSRLDLSYEQYF. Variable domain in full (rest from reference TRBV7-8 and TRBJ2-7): GAGVSQSPRYKVAKRGQDVALRCDPISGHVSLFWYQQALGQGPEFLTYFQNEAQLDKSGLPSDRFFAERPEGSVSTLKIQRTQQEDSAVYLCASRSRLDLSYEQYFGPGTRLTVT.

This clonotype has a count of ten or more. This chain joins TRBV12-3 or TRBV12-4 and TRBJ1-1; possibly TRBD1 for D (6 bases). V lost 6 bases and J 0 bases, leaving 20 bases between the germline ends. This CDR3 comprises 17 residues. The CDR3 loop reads CASSPAFGDKMNTEAFF. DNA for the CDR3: TGTGCCAGCAGCCCGGCATTTGGGGACAAAATGAACACTGAAGCTTTCTTT.

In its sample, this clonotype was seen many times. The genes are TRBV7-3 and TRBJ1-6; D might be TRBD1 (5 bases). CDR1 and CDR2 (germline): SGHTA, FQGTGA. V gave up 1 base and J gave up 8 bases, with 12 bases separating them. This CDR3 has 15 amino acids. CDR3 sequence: CASSLSSGGYSPLHF. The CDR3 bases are TGTGCCAGCAGCTTAAGTTCGGGGGGATATTCACCCCTCCACTTT.

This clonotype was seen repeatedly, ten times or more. This chain's CDR3 is CASRPRTASYNSPLHF. For the CDR3, the DNA is TGTGCCAGCAGGCCTAGGACAGCGTCCTATAATTCACCCCTCCACTTT. The rearrangement uses TRBV6-2 or TRBV6-3 and TRBJ1-6; maybe TRBD1 (6 bases). The V end lost 6 bases, the J end lost 1 base, and 13 bases lay between the germline ends. The CDR3 is 16 residues long. The germline CDR1 and CDR2 sequences are MNHEY and SVGEGT.

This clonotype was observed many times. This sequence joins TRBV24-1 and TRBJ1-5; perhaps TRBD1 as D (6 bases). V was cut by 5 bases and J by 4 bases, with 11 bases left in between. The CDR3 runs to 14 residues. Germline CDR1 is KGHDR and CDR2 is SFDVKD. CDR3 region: CATSVAGENQPQHF. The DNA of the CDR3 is TGTGCCACCAGTGTCGCAGGGGAGAATCAGCCCCAGCATTTT.

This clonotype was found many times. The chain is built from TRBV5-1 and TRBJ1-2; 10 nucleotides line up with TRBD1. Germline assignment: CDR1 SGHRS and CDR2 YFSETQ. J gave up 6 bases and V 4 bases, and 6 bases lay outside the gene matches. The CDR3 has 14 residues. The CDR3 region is CASSRDRGLDGYTF. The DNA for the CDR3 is TGCGCCAGCAGCAGAGACAGGGGGCTGGATGGCTACACCTTC. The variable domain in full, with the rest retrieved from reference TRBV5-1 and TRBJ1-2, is KAGVTQTPRYLIKTRGQQVTLSCSPISGHRSVSWYQQTPGQGLQFLFEYFSETQRNKGNFPGRFSGRQFSNSRSEMNVSTLELGDSALYLCASSRDRGLDGYTFGSGTRLTVV.

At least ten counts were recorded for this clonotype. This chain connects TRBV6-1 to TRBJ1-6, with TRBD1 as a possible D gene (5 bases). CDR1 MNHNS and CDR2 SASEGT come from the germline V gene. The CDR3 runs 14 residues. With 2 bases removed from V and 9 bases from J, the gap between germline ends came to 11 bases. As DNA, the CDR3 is TGTGCCAGCAGTGAAAAGGGAAGGGGTTCACCCCTCCACTTT. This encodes CASSEKGRGSPLHF.

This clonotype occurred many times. DNA for the CDR3: TGTGCCACCAGCGGGGGGGAAGTAGGACAGCCCCAGCATTTT. This encodes CATSGGEVGQPQHF. This chain links TRBV15 with TRBJ1-5; tentative D call: TRBD1 (5 bases). Germline V gene lookup returns CDR1 LNHNV and CDR2 YYDKDF (reference sequence). V was trimmed by 5 bases and J by 7 bases, leaving 15 bases between them. This CDR3 region has 14 residues.

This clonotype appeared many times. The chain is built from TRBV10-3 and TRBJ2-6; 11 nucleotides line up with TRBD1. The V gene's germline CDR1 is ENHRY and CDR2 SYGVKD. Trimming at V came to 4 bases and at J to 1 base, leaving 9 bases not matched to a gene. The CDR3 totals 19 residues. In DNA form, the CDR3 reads TGTGCCATCAGTGCCTCTGGACAGGGGGCTCCTTCTGGGGCCAACGTCCTGACTTTC. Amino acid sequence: CAISASGQGAPSGANVLTF.

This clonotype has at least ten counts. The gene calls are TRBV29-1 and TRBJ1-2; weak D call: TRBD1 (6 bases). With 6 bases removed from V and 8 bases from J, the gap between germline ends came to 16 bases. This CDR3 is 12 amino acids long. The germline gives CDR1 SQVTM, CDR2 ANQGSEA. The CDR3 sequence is CSVDNRVLGYTF. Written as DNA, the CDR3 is TGCAGCGTAGACAACAGGGTGTTGGGCTACACCTTC.

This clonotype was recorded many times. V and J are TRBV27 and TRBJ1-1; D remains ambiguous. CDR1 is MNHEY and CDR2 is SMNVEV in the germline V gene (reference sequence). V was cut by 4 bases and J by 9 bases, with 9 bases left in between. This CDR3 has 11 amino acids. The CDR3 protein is CASSYGGKAFF. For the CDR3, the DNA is TGTGCCAGCAGTTACGGCGGAAAAGCTTTCTTT.

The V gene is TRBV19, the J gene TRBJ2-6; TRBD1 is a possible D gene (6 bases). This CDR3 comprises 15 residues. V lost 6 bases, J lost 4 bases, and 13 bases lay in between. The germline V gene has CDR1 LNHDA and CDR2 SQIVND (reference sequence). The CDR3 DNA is TGTGCCAGTAGCATCACAGGGACCGGGGCCAACGTCCTGACTTTC. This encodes CASSITGTGANVLTF.